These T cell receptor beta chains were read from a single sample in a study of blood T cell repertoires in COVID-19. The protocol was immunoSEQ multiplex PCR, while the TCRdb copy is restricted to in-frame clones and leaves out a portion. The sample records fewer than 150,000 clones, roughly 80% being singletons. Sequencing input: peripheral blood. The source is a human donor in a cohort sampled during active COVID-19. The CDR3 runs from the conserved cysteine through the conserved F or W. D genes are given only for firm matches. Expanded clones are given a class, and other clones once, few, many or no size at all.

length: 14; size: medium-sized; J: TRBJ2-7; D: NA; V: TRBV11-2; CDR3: CASSPREFPYEQYF; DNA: TGTGCCAGCAGTCCCAGGGAATTTCCCTACGAGCAGTACTTC
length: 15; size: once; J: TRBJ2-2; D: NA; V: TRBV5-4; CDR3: CASSFMLGDSGELFF; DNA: TGTGCCAGCAGCTTTATGCTAGGAGATTCCGGGGAGCTGTTTTTT
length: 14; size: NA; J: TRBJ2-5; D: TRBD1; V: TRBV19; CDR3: CASSPGQGRGTQYF; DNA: TGTGCCAGTAGTCCGGGACAGGGAAGGGGGACCCAGTACTTC
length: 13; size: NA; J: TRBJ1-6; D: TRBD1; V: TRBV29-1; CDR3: CSVAGTGTSPLHF; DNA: TGCAGCGTTGCTGGGACAGGGACTTCACCCCTCCACTTT
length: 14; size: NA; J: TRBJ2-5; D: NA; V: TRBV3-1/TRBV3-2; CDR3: CASSQGQGLETQYF; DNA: TGTGCCAGCAGCCAAGGGCAGGGCCTCGAGACCCAGTACTTC
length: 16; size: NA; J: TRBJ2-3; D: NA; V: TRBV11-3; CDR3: CASSGGGNIPTDTQYF; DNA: TGTGCCAGCAGCGGAGGGGGCAATATCCCCACAGATACGCAGTATTTT
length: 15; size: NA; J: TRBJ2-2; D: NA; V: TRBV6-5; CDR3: CASRPHGGGPGELFF; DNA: TGTGCCAGCCGACCCCATGGGGGCGGGCCCGGGGAGCTGTTTTTT
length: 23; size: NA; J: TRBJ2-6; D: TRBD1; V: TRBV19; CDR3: CASSRFLGTGVSKALARANVLTF; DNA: TGTGCCAGTAGTAGATTCCTCGGGACAGGGGTTAGTAAGGCTCTGGCCAGGGCCAACGTCCTGACTTTC
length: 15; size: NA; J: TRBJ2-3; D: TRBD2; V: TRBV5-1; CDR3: CASRGSGGRSDTQYF; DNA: TGCGCCAGCAGGGGTAGCGGGGGGCGATCAGATACGCAGTATTTT
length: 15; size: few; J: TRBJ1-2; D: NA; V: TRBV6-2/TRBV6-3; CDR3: CASTPAQVRNYGYTF; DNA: TGTGCCAGCACCCCAGCGCAAGTACGTAACTATGGCTACACCTTC
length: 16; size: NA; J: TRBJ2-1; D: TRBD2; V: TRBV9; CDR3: CASSVGVAGGNNEQFF; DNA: TGTGCCAGCAGCGTCGGGGTAGCGGGGGGCAACAATGAGCAGTTCTTC
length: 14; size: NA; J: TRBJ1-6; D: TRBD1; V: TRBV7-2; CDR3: CASSLGQGYSPLHF; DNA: TGTGCCAGCAGCTTAGGACAGGGGTATTCACCCCTCCACTTT
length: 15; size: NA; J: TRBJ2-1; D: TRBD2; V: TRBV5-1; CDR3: CASSVIAGSYNEQFF; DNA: TGCGCCAGCAGCGTCATAGCGGGGAGCTACAATGAGCAGTTCTTC
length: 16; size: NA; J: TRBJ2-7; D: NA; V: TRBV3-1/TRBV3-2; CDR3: CASSRSRTGWGDEQYF; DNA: TGTGCCAGCAGCCGCTCTCGGACTGGTTGGGGGGACGAGCAGTACTTC
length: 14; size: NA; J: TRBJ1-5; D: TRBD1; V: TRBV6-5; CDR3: CASSRRQGDQPQHF; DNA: TGTGCCAGTTCAAGAAGACAGGGAGATCAGCCCCAGCATTTT
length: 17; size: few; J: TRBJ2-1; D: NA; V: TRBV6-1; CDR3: CASSEARGASSYNEQFF; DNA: TGTGCCAGCAGTGAAGCCCGGGGGGCAAGTTCCTACAATGAGCAGTTCTTC
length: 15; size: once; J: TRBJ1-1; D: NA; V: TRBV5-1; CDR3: CASRNLGGEDTEAFF; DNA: TGCGCCAGCAGGAACCTCGGGGGGGAGGACACTGAAGCTTTCTTT
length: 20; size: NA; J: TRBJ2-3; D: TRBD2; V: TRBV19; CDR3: CASSMAGLSTSVDSTDTQYF; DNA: TGTGCCAGTAGTATGGCCGGACTATCGACTAGCGTGGATAGCACAGATACGCAGTATTTT
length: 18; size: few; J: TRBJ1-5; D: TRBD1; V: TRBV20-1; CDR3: CSASGGTGGLNSNQPQHF; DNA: TGCAGTGCTAGTGGTGGGACAGGGGGTTTGAATAGCAATCAGCCCCAGCATTTT
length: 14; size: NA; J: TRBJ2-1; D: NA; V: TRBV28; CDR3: CASSPVFRVNEQFF; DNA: TGTGCCAGCAGTCCCGTTTTCAGGGTCAATGAGCAGTTCTTC
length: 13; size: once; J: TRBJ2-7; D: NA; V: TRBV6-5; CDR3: CASTLTSSYEQYF; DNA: TGTGCCAGCACCCTGACATCCTCCTACGAGCAGTACTTC
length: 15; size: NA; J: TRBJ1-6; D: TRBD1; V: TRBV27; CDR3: CASSFNRDSNSPLHF; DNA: TGTGCCAGCAGTTTCAACCGGGACAGTAATTCACCCCTCCACTTT
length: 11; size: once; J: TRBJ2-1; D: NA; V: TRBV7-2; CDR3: CATSSGDEQFF; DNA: TGTGCCACTTCCTCAGGGGATGAGCAGTTCTTC
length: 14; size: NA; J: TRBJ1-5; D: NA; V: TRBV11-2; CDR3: CASSLAGGRQPQHF; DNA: TGTGCCAGCAGCTTAGCCGGGGGACGTCAGCCCCAGCATTTT
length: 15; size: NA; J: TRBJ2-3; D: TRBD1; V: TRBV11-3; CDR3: CASSAGTAITDTQYF; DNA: TGTGCCAGCAGCGCCGGGACAGCGATCACAGATACGCAGTATTTT
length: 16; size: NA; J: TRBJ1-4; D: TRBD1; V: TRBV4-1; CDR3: CASSQATGRGTEKLFF; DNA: TGCGCCAGCAGCCAAGCTACGGGCAGGGGGACTGAAAAACTGTTTTTT
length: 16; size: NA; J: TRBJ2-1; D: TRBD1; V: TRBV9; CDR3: CASSVGGTGMYNEQFF; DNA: TGTGCCAGCAGCGTAGGGGGGACAGGGATGTACAATGAGCAGTTCTTC
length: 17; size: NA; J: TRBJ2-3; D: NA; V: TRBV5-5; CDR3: CASSLGNRVDGTDTQYF; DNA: TGTGCCAGCAGCTTGGGGAACAGGGTAGACGGCACAGATACGCAGTATTTT
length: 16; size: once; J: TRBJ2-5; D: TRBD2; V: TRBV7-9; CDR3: CASSRGGGGTQETQYF; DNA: TGTGCCAGCAGCCGGGGCGGCGGGGGAACCCAAGAGACCCAGTACTTC
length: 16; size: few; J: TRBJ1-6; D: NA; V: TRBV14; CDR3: CASSHPRGAPNSPLHF; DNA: TGTGCCAGCAGCCACCCACGGGGGGCCCCTAATTCACCCCTCCACTTT
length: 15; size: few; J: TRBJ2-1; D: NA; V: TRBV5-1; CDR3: CASSLEWGPNNEQFF; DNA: TGCGCCAGCAGCTTGGAGTGGGGGCCGAACAATGAGCAGTTCTTC
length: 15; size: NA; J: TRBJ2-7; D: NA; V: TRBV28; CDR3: CASRRGTLGAYEQYF; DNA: TGTGCCAGCAGACGAGGGACACTGGGTGCCTACGAGCAGTACTTC
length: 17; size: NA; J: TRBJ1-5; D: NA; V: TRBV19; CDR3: CASSMITGGTSNQPQHF; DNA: TGTGCCAGTAGTATGATTACGGGGGGAACCAGCAATCAGCCCCAGCATTTT
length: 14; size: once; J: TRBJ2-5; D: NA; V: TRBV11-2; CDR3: CASSLARPQETQYF; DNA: TGTGCCAGCAGCTTAGCTAGACCTCAAGAGACCCAGTACTTC
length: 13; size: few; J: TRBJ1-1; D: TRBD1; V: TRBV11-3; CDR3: CASSSHATGKAFF; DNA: TGTGCCAGCAGCTCTCATGCGACAGGGAAAGCTTTCTTT
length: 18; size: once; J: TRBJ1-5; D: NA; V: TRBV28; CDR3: CAILSSRGGVGSNQPQHF; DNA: TGTGCCATTCTTAGTTCGAGGGGGGGAGTTGGTAGCAATCAGCCCCAGCATTTT
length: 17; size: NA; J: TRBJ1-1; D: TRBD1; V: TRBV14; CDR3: CASSQADRGLWNTEAFF; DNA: TGTGCCAGCAGCCAAGCCGACAGGGGGCTTTGGAACACTGAAGCTTTCTTT
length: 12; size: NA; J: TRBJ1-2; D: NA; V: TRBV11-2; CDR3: CASSLRGTGYTF; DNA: TGTGCCAGCAGCTTGAGGGGGACTGGCTACACCTTC
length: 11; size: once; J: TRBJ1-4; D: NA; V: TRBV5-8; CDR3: CASPREEKLFF; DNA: TGTGCCAGCCCTCGAGAAGAAAAACTGTTTTTT
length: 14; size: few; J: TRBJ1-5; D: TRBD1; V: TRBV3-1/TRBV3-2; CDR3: CASSQGQGYQPQHF; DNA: TGTGCCAGCAGTCAGGGACAGGGTTATCAGCCCCAGCATTTT
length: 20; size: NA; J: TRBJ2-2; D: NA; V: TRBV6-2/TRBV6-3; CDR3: CASSSFGRRRQGGNTGELFF; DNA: TGTGCCAGCAGTTCTTTCGGGAGAAGGAGACAGGGCGGGAACACCGGGGAGCTGTTTTTT
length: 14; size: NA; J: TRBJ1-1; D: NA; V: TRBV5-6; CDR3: CASSLKPGNTEAFF; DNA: TGTGCCAGCAGTCTTAAGCCAGGGAACACTGAAGCTTTCTTT
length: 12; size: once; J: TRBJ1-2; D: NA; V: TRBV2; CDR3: CASSSDRGNYTF; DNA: TGTGCCAGCTCTTCGGATAGGGGGAACTACACCTTC
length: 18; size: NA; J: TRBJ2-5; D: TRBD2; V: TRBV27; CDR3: CASSPRQTSGRRGETQYF; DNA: TGTGCCAGCAGTCCCCGGCAGACTAGCGGGCGGAGAGGGGAGACCCAGTACTTC
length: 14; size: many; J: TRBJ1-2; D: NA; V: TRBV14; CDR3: CASSQRLQDSGYTF; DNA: TGTGCCAGCAGCCAAAGATTGCAGGATAGTGGCTACACCTTC
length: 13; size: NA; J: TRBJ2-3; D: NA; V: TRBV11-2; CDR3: CASSLASTDTQYF; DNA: TGTGCCAGCAGCTTAGCCTCCACAGATACGCAGTATTTT
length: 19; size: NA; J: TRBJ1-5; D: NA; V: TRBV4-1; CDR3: CASSHPAGRRVSNNQPQHF; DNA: TGCGCCAGCAGCCATCCTGCAGGGCGCCGAGTGAGTAACAATCAGCCCCAGCATTTT
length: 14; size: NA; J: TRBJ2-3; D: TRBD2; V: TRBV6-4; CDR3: CASRLRGLTDTQYF; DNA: TGTGCCAGCAGGCTGCGGGGACTAACAGATACGCAGTATTTT
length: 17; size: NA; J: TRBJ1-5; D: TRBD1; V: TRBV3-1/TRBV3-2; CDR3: CASSQSSGTGGTQPQHF; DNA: TGTGCCAGCAGCCAATCGTCCGGGACAGGGGGGACTCAGCCCCAGCATTTT
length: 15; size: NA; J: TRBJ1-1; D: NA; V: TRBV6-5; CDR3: CASRFTRAGETEAFF; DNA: TGTGCCAGCAGATTCACAAGGGCGGGGGAAACTGAAGCTTTCTTT
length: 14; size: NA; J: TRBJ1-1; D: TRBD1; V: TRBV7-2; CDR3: CASQGQTISLEAFF; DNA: TGTGCCAGCCAGGGACAGACTATTTCTCTAGAAGCTTTCTTT
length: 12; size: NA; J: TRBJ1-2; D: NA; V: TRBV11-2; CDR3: CASSVGSGGYTF; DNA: TGTGCCAGCAGCGTTGGGAGCGGAGGCTACACCTTC
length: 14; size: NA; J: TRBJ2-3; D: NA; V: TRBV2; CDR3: CASNGGVTTDTQYF; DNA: TGTGCCAGCAACGGAGGGGTCACCACAGATACGCAGTATTTT